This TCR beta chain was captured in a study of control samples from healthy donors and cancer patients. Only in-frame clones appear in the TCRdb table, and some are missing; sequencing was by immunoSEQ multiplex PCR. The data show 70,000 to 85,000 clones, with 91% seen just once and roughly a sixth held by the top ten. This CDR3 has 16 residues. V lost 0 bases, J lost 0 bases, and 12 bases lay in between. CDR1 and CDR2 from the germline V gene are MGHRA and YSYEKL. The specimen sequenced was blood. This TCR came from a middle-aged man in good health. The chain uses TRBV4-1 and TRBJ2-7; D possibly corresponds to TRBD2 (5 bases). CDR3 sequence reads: CASSQEVGDNSYEQYF. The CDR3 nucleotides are TGCGCCAGCAGCCAAGAGGTGGGAGACAACTCCTACGAGCAGTACTTC.